This T cell receptor beta chain appears in the sequencing data of a study of beta chain features in type 1 diabetes. Across the study: Sorted cell examination encompassed roughly 110,000,000 cells across all samples. Study-level points and caveats: Across all four CD4+ subsets, people with type 1 diabetes showed modestly shorter TCRB CDR3s.

CDR3 size: 12 residues. Per the germline V gene, CDR1 is SEHNR and CDR2 is FQNEAQ (reference sequence). V was pared by 7 bases and J by 4 bases, with 10 bases between. Sequenced material consisted of expressed TCRB transcripts (all of the isolated RNA was reverse transcribed). Reads from naive, central memory and regulatory T cell samples averaged roughly 3.6 million. Repertoires were generated with immunoSEQ multiplex PCR, while TCRdb's copy carries only in-frame clones and drops some. The sample yields some 270,000 clones, about 14% seen once. Notes on this clone: The antigen is not known.

The source is a woman aged 40-49 years in good health. Material for sequencing was naive CD4+ T cells from blood. The V gene is TRBV7-9, the J gene TRBJ1-2; no reliable D call. CDR3 coding DNA: TGTGCCAGCACCCCTGAGAGCTATGGCTACACCTTC. This translates into CASTPESYGYTF.